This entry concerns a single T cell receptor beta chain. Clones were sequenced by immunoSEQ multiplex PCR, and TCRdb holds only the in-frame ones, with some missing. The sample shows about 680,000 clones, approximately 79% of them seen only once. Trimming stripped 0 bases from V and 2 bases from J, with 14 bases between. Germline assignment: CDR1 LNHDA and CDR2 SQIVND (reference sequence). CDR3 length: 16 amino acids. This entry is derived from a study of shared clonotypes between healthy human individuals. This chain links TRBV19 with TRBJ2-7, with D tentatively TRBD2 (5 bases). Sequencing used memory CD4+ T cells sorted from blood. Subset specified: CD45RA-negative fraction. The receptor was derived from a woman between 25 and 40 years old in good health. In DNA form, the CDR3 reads TGTGCCAGTAGTATAGACCCGGACGGGAAAACCTACGAGCAGTACTTC. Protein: CASSIDPDGKTYEQYF.